This T cell receptor (beta chain) was sequenced during a study of blood T cell repertoires in COVID-19. The protocol was immunoSEQ multiplex PCR, while the TCRdb copy is restricted to in-frame clones and leaves out a portion. The sample records approximately 100,000 clones, approximately 84% being singletons. The length of the CDR3 is 15 residues. Germline V gene sequence: CDR1 LNHDA, CDR2 SQIVND (reference sequence). The trim removed 3 bases at V and 4 bases at J, leaving 8 bases unmatched. The specimen was peripheral blood. The genes are TRBV19 and TRBJ1-2; TRBD1 aligns across 7 bases. This clonotype was obtained from a woman in her 50s with acute or convalescent COVID-19. The CDR3 spells CASSMVYRDSYGYTF. As DNA, the CDR3 is TGTGCCAGTAGTATGGTCTACAGGGACAGCTATGGCTACACCTTC.